What follows is one TCR beta chain and its context. This clone was seen only once. What antigen it recognizes has not been identified. No base qualities exist here, and no much larger clone lies one base off it. The sample contains more than one DNA sequence encoding this CDR3. The donors were healthy, HIV-negative adults with no recently reported acute infections or vaccinations. Only Caucasian adults living in Nashville, Tennessee, USA were represented among the donors. CD4+ T cells were enriched by magnetic negative selection, after which naive cells were positively selected on CD45RA and the negative fraction was taken as the memory subset. Blood was obtained by leukapheresis, after which PBMCs were separated by Ficoll-Histopaque density gradient centrifugation and cryopreserved in liquid nitrogen vapor phase. Analytical flow cytometry was used to check the purity and quantity of every magnetically sorted T cell population. Genomic DNA was isolated from every sorted fraction and measured by UV absorbance on a Nanodrop 2000c.

The data are from a study of shared clonotypes between healthy human individuals (dated by TCRdb to the early 2020s). A note on the overall study: A couple of women and three men aged 18 to 49 years were included in the cohort. Between about 0.94 and 8.9 billion PBMCs per donor were obtained by leukapheresis. Blood TCR repertoires of about 5 healthy adults were deeply sequenced to estimate repertoire size and the extent of clonotype sharing between individuals. For each donor, CD4 naive and CD4 memory were each given three plates, CD8 naive was given two plates, and CD8 memory was given one plate. Different laboratories and diverse techniques were used to prepare libraries and sequence TCR repertoires, to increase sequencing depth and limit assay-specific biases. Beyond this particular receptor, the publication reports: Larger estimated clonotype richness was generally found for naive subsets than for memory subsets. Across several donors, approximately 5% of naive CD4, 3% to 3.5% of naive CD8, 2.3% of memory CD4, and about 0.44% of memory CD8 clonotypes were shared. Clonotypes shared by all four sorted-subset donors showed higher generation probabilities than non-shared clonotypes. Based on pairwise subsampling, the degree of clonotype sharing among donors was expected to be affected by sequencing depth. Incomplete sequencing was indicated by rarefaction of sorted-subset datasets, despite the large sequencing depth. The small number of donors limited the genetic and exposure-history diversity represented. Only blood was sampled, and tissue TCR repertoires likely differ from those in blood.

TCR CDR3 regions were amplified from genomic DNA by multiplex PCR using the deep immunoSEQ assay. For each cell subset, the extracted genomic DNA was distributed evenly across all wells of several immunoSEQ 96-well plates, and each plate served as one replicate. Each replicate PCR for sorted subsets received around 210 ng genomic DNA, equal to tens of thousands of T cell genomes. The purified libraries were quantified using a Qubit 3.0 fluorometer, sized with a Bioanalyzer 2100, and then quantified again using the KAPA Library Quantification kit. Every immunoSEQ 96-well plate was sequenced on a separate single-read 150-cycle Illumina NextSeq 550 flow cell. Processing in the source paper ran as follows. The immunoSEQ output contained only junctional sequences without quality scores, so filtering could not match that applied to full-length reads. To assign V/J genes and CDR3, sequences were annotated using PyIR, a Python wrapper for IgBLAST v1.9, with IMGT germline references. Reads with weak V/J assignments (E-value above 1e-6), missing CDR3, stop codons, out-of-frame junctions, or ambiguous translated residues were removed. V3J clonotypes were defined by identical inferred V gene, J gene, and CDR3 amino acid sequence. The percentage overlap between two repertoires was calculated by dividing the number of shared unique clonotypes by the size of the smaller repertoire. RTK rarefaction, the Chao1 estimator, and Recon v2.1 estimates of unobserved clonotypes were used to assess repertoire richness. Generation probabilities for all TCRbeta clonotypes obtained by the gDNA method from a handful of donors were computed using OLGA. TCRdb obtained this table from immuneACCESS and retained in-frame rearrangements with V and J assigned. These tables miss some clones; where compared with another copy, unresolved V genes account for less than half of the shortfall, and the remainder is unexplained. V, J and clone size are taken as reported in that table, and D and trimming were inferred from the DNA itself. The sample table records about 960,000 clones; 76% of these occur just once. The ten largest clones take up approximately 1.5% of the sample.

The CDR3 holds 14 amino acids from the cysteine to the phenylalanine. The only DNA kept is the CDR3, 42 bases in frame from the first base. Trimming at the junction amounts to 0 bases on V and 2 bases on J, and the germline ends lie 5 bases apart. CDR1 and CDR2, looked up from the germline V gene, are SGDLS and YYNGEE. This TCR was sampled from a man between 18 and 29 years old in good health. The chain is assembled from TRBV9 and TRBJ2-2, with the D gene not confidently named. What was sequenced was memory CD4+ T cells sorted from blood. The cell subset or site label corresponds to: CD45RA-negative fraction. The CDR3 here reads CASSVAPNTGELFF. The nucleotide sequence is given as TGTGCCAGCAGCGTAGCGCCTAACACCGGGGAGCTGTTTTTT.